These T cell receptor beta chains were read from a single sample in a study of CD8+ T cells in alopecia areata. Clones were read by immunoSEQ multiplex PCR, and TCRdb kept only the in-frame ones, dropping some. The table records 100,000 to 120,000 clones, roughly 55% of them present only once. The sequenced sample was NKG2D-low CD8+ T cells sorted from blood. The receptors here all came from a human donor with alopecia areata. The CDR3 runs from the conserved cysteine through the conserved F or W. A row's size may be missing; if present it is once, few, many or a size class.

j_gene	v_gene	abundance	CDR3aa
TRBJ2-6	TRBV13	.	CASSLNLGQRETAGANVLTF
TRBJ2-7	TRBV7-9	.	CASSITGGAHEQYF
TRBJ2-1	TRBV28	.	CASGLGRGRNEQFF
TRBJ2-1	TRBV5-4	.	CASSLLGDRGSYNEQFF
TRBJ2-7	TRBV12-5	.	CASGCHPSGRYEQYF
TRBJ2-7	TRBV6-5	.	CASSLGQTTYEQYF
TRBJ1-1	TRBV7-9	.	CASSLDRGEAFF
.	TRBV29-1	.	CSVRGLPPMRAGEQYF
TRBJ2-1	TRBV19	.	CASSIGLGTSGINEQFF
TRBJ2-3	TRBV5-4	few	CASSLIGTRTDTQYF
TRBJ2-6	TRBV25-1	.	CASSEYSSGANVLTF
TRBJ2-1	TRBV2	.	CASSLEGQAPYNEQFF
TRBJ2-1	TRBV2	few	CASSEVRAYNEQFF
TRBJ2-3	TRBV2	.	CATLSGSPPDTQYF
TRBJ1-2	TRBV5-1	.	CASSLGGNYGYTF
TRBJ1-2	TRBV6-5	.	CASSYSGTGFYGYTF
TRBJ1-2	TRBV28	.	CASSPPETLSYGYTF
TRBJ2-2	TRBV6-1	few	CASSDLAGVTGELFF
TRBJ2-7	TRBV14	.	CASSHTSAPWEQYF
TRBJ2-1	TRBV28	.	CASRHSRRIGRYNEQFF
TRBJ2-5	TRBV2	.	CASSERVKRQKETQYF
TRBJ1-3	TRBV9	.	CASSKRTGERSGNTIYF
TRBJ2-3	TRBV5-6	.	CAGGKGSDTQYF
TRBJ2-3	TRBV7-6	.	CASSLPDRDRSTDTQYF
TRBJ2-7	TRBV28	few	CASSLGPEQYF
TRBJ2-1	TRBV30	.	CAWNTGGSYNEQFF
TRBJ2-7	TRBV28	.	CAIGGGTTYEQYF
TRBJ2-1	TRBV29-1	.	CSVPGVQGQFF
TRBJ2-1	TRBV19	many	CASSIVSGYNEQFF
TRBJ1-4	TRBV29-1	.	CSARGGEDEKLFF
TRBJ2-5	TRBV7-9	.	CASQGREETQYF
TRBJ2-1	TRBV5-1	.	CASSVPVRDEQFF
TRBJ2-7	TRBV6-5	.	CASSNGGPYEQYF
TRBJ2-5	TRBV10-2	.	CASSDSSGRGAGETQYF
TRBJ2-3	TRBV7-3	.	CASSLAAAGPYIDTQYF
TRBJ1-2	TRBV20-1	.	CSARVSNGYTF
TRBJ2-7	TRBV4-1	.	CASSQDRGYEQYF